The rows below give T cell receptor beta chains drawn from one sample of a study of regulatory T cells in long-lasting Graves disease. TCRdb re-called the multiplex PCR reads with MiXCR, one entry per CDR3 protein. The sample includes some 300,000 distinct CDR3 sequences, roughly a fifth of them seen just once. The sequences come from peripheral blood mononuclear cells (PBMCs), collected when the disease was refractory, from a patient treated with antithyroid drugs. All receptors derive from a female donor with Graves disease. Both conserved end residues are part of each CDR3. The order of the fields is J gene, V gene, D gene, clone size, CDR3 protein, CDR3 DNA. A D gene is named only where the DNA matches it firmly. Size values are once, few and many counts, or a class for expanded clones, and some rows have none.

TRBJ2-2	TRBV12-3/TRBV12-4	TRBD2	few	CASSLIAGVGGELFF	TGTGCCAGCAGTTTAATAGCGGGAGTCGGTGGGGAGCTGTTTTTT
TRBJ2-6	TRBV6-1	TRBD1	-	CASRPRGTGANVLTF	TGTGCCAGCAGGCCCAGGGGGACTGGGGCCAACGTCCTGACTTTC
TRBJ1-5	TRBV28	-	many	CASSPGQSNQPQHF	TGTGCCAGCAGTCCTGGACAGAGCAATCAGCCCCAGCATTTT
TRBJ1-1	TRBV12-3/TRBV12-4	-	many	CASTTLRDTEAFF	TGTGCCAGCACGACTCTAAGGGACACTGAAGCTTTCTTT
TRBJ1-4	TRBV6-1	TRBD1	-	CAIRPGTGIEKLFF	TGTGCCATCCGACCCGGGACAGGGATTGAAAAACTGTTTTTT
TRBJ2-5	TRBV20-1	-	-	CSASDSVETQYF	TGCAGTGCTAGTGACTCGGTGGAGACCCAGTACTTC
TRBJ1-6	TRBV11-2	-	many	CASSLVSEGERSSYNSPLHF	TGTGCCAGCAGCTTAGTCTCAGAGGGGGAACGGAGCTCCTATAATTCACCCCTCCACTTT
TRBJ2-4	TRBV6-1	-	-	CASSITLHRPLDIQYF	TGTGCCAGCAGTATAACGCTACACCGGCCGTTAGACATTCAGTACTTC
TRBJ1-3	TRBV6-5	-	many	CASSLGGLGNTIYF	TGTGCCAGCAGTTTAGGTGGACTCGGAAACACCATATATTTT
TRBJ2-7	TRBV20-1	TRBD2	many	CSARLAGGRWGEQYF	TGCAGTGCCCGACTAGCGGGAGGGCGATGGGGTGAGCAGTACTTC
TRBJ1-1	TRBV7-9	-	few	CASSLGDLANAEAFF	TGTGCCAGCAGCTTAGGGGACTTGGCCAACGCTGAAGCTTTCTTT
TRBJ2-5	TRBV5-1	-	-	CASSFSPGVAETQYF	TGCGCCAGCAGTTTCTCTCCGGGAGTAGCCGAGACCCAGTACTTC
TRBJ1-2	TRBV7-2	-	few	CASSLVWRDGPFYGYTF	TGTGCCAGCAGCTTAGTCTGGCGGGACGGACCCTTCTATGGCTACACCTTC
TRBJ2-7	TRBV7-2	TRBD2	-	CASSQWALTSGRFYEQYF	TGCGCCAGCAGCCAGTGGGCCTTGACTAGCGGGAGGTTTTACGAGCAGTACTTC
TRBJ2-7	TRBV6-2/TRBV6-3	-	few	CASSYLGEGSSYEQYF	TGTGCCAGCAGTTATTTGGGAGAGGGGAGCTCCTACGAGCAGTACTTC
TRBJ1-5	TRBV7-7	-	few	CALGVFQGSNQPQHF	TGTGCTTTGGGGGTTTTTCAGGGTAGCAATCAGCCCCAGCATTTT
TRBJ2-3	TRBV6-2/TRBV6-3	TRBD2	-	CASSPEGLAGSTDTQYF	TGTGCCAGCAGTCCAGAAGGACTAGCGGGATCCACAGATACGCAGTATTTT
TRBJ1-2	TRBV6-1	TRBD1	-	CASRRQGGYGYTF	TGTGCCAGCAGACGACAGGGCGGCTATGGCTACACCTTC
TRBJ2-7	TRBV3-1	-	few	CASSQETRGYEQYF	TGTGCCAGCAGCCAAGAGACAAGGGGCTACGAGCAGTACTTC
TRBJ1-1	TRBV19	-	few	CASRMAYEAFF	TGTGCCAGTAGAATGGCGTATGAAGCTTTCTTT
TRBJ2-2	TRBV6-1	TRBD2	-	CASTPGLSAGELFF	TGTGCCAGCACTCCGGGACTATCCGCCGGGGAGCTGTTTTTT
TRBJ2-1	TRBV28	TRBD2	few	CASSLASGSDEQFF	TGTGCCAGCAGTTTAGCTAGCGGGAGCGATGAGCAGTTCTTC
TRBJ1-1	TRBV7-2	TRBD1	few	CASGDPGQGATNTEAFF	TGTGCCAGCGGAGACCCGGGACAGGGGGCGACGAACACTGAAGCTTTCTTT
TRBJ1-1	TRBV30	-	once	CAWSYSSTGSSEALF	TGTGCCTGGAGTTACTCATCGACAGGTTCCTCGGAAGCTTTGTTT